This T cell receptor (beta chain) was recovered during a study of post-analysis software for immune sequencing data. Findings of the study overall: Same-batch samples co-clustered strongly by F measure.

cDNA libraries for TCR beta contained unique molecular identifiers. TCRdb recomputed calls from the PCR reads with MiXCR, one row per CDR3 protein. The table has 740,000 or so distinct CDR3 sequences, about 53% seen once. Regarding this clonotype: The antigen remains undetermined.

Sample: blood. The sequence was obtained from a girl under 18 with multiple sclerosis.

The DNA of the CDR3 is TGTGCCAGCAGGCGAGTCGGTCCGGAGACCCAGTACTTC. Translating it yields CASRRVGPETQYF. The rearrangement joins TRBV27 to TRBJ2-5, with D unresolved. The CDR3 sequence is 13 residues long. Looked up from germline, CDR1 is MNHEY and CDR2 is SMNVEV (reference sequence). V dropped 6 bases and J dropped 5 bases, with 13 bases sitting between them.